The present TCR beta chain was sequenced within a study of blood T cell repertoires in COVID-19. Overall study: The study drew acute and convalescent COVID-19 samples from the United States, Italy and Spain.

This clone has more than one count but fewer than ten. CDR3 length equals 16 residues. V lost 5 bases, J lost 2 bases, and 14 bases stayed unmatched. Germline V CDR1 and CDR2: SQVTM, ANQGSEA. Study processing details: It was from reference gene primer amplification that nucleated cell counts were estimated. Data came from immunoSEQ multiplex PCR; TCRdb stores just in-frame clones and leaves some out. V and J calls and clone size come straight from that table; D and trimming were deduced from the DNA. The sample shows roughly 36,000 clones, 87% of them seen only once. The gene calls are TRBV29-1 and TRBJ1-1; 7 positions match TRBD1. The origin of this receptor is an elderly man with active COVID-19. Sequenced input: peripheral blood. The CDR3 sequence: CSVLKWGDSPNTEAFF. CDR3 bases: TGCAGCGTTCTCAAATGGGGGGACAGTCCTAACACTGAAGCTTTCTTT.